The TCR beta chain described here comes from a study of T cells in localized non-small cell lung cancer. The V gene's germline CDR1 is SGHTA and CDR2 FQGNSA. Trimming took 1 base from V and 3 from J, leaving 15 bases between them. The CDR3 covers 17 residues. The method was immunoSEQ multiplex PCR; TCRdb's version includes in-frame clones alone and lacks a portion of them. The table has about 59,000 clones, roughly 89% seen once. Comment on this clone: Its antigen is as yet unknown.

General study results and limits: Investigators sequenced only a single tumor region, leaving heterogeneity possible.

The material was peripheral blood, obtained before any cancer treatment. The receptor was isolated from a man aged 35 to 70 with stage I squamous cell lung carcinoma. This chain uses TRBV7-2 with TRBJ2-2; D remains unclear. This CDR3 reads CASSLVGRSFDTGELFF. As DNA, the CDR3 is TGTGCCAGCAGCTTAGTAGGCAGGTCCTTCGACACCGGGGAGCTGTTTTTT. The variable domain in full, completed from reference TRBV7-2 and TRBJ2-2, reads GAGVSQSPSNKVTEKGKDVELRCDPISGHTALYWYRQSLGQGLEFLIYFQGNSAPDKSGLPSDRFSAERTGGSVSTLTIQRTQQEDSAVYLCASSLVGRSFDTGELFFGEGSRLTVL.